This T cell receptor beta chain was identified during a study of T-cell reconstitution after alpha-beta-depleted transplantation in children. The CDR3 has 14 residues. Per germline, CDR1 DFQATT and CDR2 SNEGSKA (reference sequence). Preparing the TCRbeta library involved the use of unique molecular identifiers. TCRdb re-called the PCR reads through MiXCR, storing one row per CDR3 protein. The table has approximately 200,000 distinct CDR3 sequences, just over 14% seen once; the top ten hold around 13%. As for this clonotype: At one end, the junction sequence differs from germline, possibly due to a read error.

This chain links TRBV20-1 with TRBJ2-3, with TRBD2 identical over 9 bases. The sample consisted of PBMCs from the stem cell graft donor, taken from the stem cell graft. This TCR was sampled from a human donor who donated a stem cell graft to a child with acute lymphoblastic leukemia. DNA of the CDR3: TGCAGTGCTAGAGATCGCGGGAGGGCAGATACGCAGTATTTC. This sequence encodes CSARDRGRADTQYF.